This T cell receptor beta chain is drawn from a study of spatial heterogeneity in lung cancer. In the study overall: Consistently, beta-chain sequences turned up in larger numbers than alpha-chain sequences did.

In TCRdb, the 5' RACE reads were re-called with MiXCR into one record per CDR3 protein. The sample contains about 20,000 distinct CDR3 sequences, more than 15% of which appear only once. Notes on the study in general: Alpha chain coverage of tumor T cells was estimated at 6.5% to 7.5%, and beta chain coverage at approximately 13%. Tumor mutation count correlated with how many alpha and beta TCRs expanded intratumorally.

The sample's time point: sample taken at primary tumor resection. This clonotype is judged medium-sized. The antigen is not known. The receptor's source is a female donor with early-stage non-small cell lung cancer. Sequenced here: lung tumor tissue, sampled at surgery.

The CDR3 loop reads CASSVEVGRGSDTQYF. The CDR3 DNA follows: TGTGCCAGCAGCGTTGAGGTGGGCAGGGGATCAGATACGCAGTATTTT. The chain has TRBV9 and TRBJ2-3; a possible D gene is TRBD1 (6 bases). Germline CDR1 and CDR2: SGDLS and YYNGEE. Trimming left V 2 bases short and J 4 bases short, with 17 bases between. The CDR3 extends over 16 amino acids.